This TCR beta chain is from a study of low-dose radiotherapy and immunotherapy resistance in tumors (dated by TCRdb to between 2022 and 2023). About the study as a whole: Cohort 1 received 0.5 Gy per fraction every 2 weeks, with a prescribed total PTV dose of 6.5 Gy. The trial did not randomize participants into treatment groups. Nivolumab and ipilimumab were both given intravenously, with nivolumab at a 240 mg flat dose every two weeks and ipilimumab at 1 mg/kg every six weeks. Cohort 2 received 1 Gy per fraction every two weeks, with a total of 13 Gy over 26 weeks. The translational analysis covered eight patients: three from the first dose cohort and the first five from the second dose cohort. Starting on cycle 1 day 1, patients took 300 mg of aspirin by mouth once a day for four cycles. Intravenous cyclophosphamide at 200 mg/m2 was administered every two weeks, one day ahead of each radiation and immunotherapy administration.

The time point label of this sample denotes: after trial treatment. This sample's treatment or condition label indicates: LDRT plus nivolumab, ipilimumab, low-dose cyclophosphamide and aspirin (RACIN trial). The donors took part in RACIN, a single-arm, phase I, dose-escalation trial that combined nivolumab, ipilimumab, aspirin, low-dose cyclophosphamide and low-dose radiotherapy. Patients were eligible if they had advanced solid tumors that were TIL-negative. V is cut back by 4 bases and J by 9 bases, with 14 bases in the junction unmatched. CDR1 and CDR2 are read off the germline V gene as SGHRS and YFSETQ. The CDR3 spans 16 residues, from the cysteine through the phenylalanine. Just CDR3 DNA is preserved here, 48 bases in frame from base 1. First-strand cDNA was synthesized with Superscript III and a set of TRAV- and TRBV-specific primers, covering both TCRalpha and TCRbeta chains. A roughly 21-cycle PCR with Phusion amplified the TCRs, pairing a constant-region primer with the adapter that was attached to the V primers. Amplification of the isolated mRNA was done with the MessageAmp II aRNA Amplification Kit, which involved a roughly 17-hour in vitro transcription at 37 degrees C. mRNA for TCR sequencing was isolated with the Dynabeads mRNA DIRECT Purification Kit. Indexed Illumina adapters were added in a second approximately 24-cycle Phusion PCR, and the resulting products were purified with AMPure XP beads. Deep sequencing of the TCRalpha and TCRbeta libraries was carried out on an Illumina MiniSeq instrument. As for the original processing: Using custom Perl scripts, TCR sequences that encoded the same protein were pooled, out-of-frame sequences were dropped, and the abundance of each clonotype was calculated. Any TCR sequence backed by just one read was left out of the analysis. Repertoire metrics included Shannon entropy, Gini index, clonality, richness, and frequency of TCRs shared between repertoires. TCRdb handled the public reads itself, with Q25 trimming in fastp and clone calling in MiXCR, and kept productive beta chains. Identical CDR3 proteins give one entry, which carries the most common genes and DNA. TCRdb's processing, not the authors' own work, is the source of the V and J calls. The sample has some 40,000 distinct CDR3 sequences on record, roughly 20% of them singletons. The ten largest clones capture 9.2% of the sample.

With regard to this clonotype: The clone's antigen remains unknown. No quality values exist for individual bases; no much larger clone is one base distant.

Here the sequenced sample was PBMCs, taken after low-dose radiotherapy plus immunotherapy. The chain couples TRBV5-1 to TRBJ2-1; the junction holds 9 bases that match TRBD1. The TCR originated in a female donor with ovarian cancer. CDR3 region: CASSPLPTDRGGEQFF. The bases are TGCGCCAGCAGCCCCTTACCAACCGACAGGGGGGGTGAGCAGTTCTTC.